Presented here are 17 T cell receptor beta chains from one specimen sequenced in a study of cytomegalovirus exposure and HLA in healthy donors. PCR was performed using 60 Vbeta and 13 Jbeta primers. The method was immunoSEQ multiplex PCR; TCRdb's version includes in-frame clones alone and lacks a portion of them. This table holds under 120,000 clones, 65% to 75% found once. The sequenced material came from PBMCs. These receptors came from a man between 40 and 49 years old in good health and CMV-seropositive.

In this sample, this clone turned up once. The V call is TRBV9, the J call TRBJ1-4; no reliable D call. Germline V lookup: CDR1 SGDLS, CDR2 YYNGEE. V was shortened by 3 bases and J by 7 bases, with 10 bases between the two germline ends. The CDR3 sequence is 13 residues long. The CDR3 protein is CASSGQQSEKLFF. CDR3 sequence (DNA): TGTGCCAGCAGCGGCCAACAAAGTGAAAAACTGTTTTTT.

The CDR3 DNA follows: TGCAGCGTTCTAAAGGCTCCGGGACAGGGCCCCTTCGGCACTGAAGCTTTCTTT. Translating gives CSVLKAPGQGPFGTEAFF. The chain uses TRBV29-1 and TRBJ1-1; 9 positions match TRBD1. Germline V gene data show CDR1 as SQVTM and CDR2 as ANQGSEA. V shed 5 bases and J 4 bases; nucleotides not matched to a gene: 20. The CDR3 has 18 residues.

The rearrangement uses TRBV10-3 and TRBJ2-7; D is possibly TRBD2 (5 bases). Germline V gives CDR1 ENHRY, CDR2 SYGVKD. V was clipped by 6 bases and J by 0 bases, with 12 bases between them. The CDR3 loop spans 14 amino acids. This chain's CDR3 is CAIRLATNSYEQYF. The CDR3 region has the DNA TGTGCCATCAGGCTAGCCACTAACTCCTACGAGCAGTACTTC.

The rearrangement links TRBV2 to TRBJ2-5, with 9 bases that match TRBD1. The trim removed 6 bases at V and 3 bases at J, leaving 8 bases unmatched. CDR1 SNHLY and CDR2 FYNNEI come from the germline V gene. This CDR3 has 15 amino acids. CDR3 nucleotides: TGTGCCAGCAGCTGGGGGGGGACAGGGAAAGAGACCCAGTACTTC. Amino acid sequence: CASSWGGTGKETQYF.

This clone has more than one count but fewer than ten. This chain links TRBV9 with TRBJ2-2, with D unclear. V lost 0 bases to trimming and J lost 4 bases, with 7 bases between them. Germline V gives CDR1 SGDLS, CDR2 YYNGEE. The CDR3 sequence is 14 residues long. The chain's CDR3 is CASSVGGATGELFF. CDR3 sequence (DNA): TGTGCCAGCAGCGTAGGAGGAGCCACCGGGGAGCTGTTTTTT.

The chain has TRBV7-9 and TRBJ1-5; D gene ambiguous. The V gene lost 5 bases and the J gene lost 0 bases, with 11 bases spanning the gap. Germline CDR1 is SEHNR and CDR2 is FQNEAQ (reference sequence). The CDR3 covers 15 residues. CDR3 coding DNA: TGTGCCAGCAGCCCGACGGAGTATAGCAATCAGCCCCAGCATTTT. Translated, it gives CASSPTEYSNQPQHF.

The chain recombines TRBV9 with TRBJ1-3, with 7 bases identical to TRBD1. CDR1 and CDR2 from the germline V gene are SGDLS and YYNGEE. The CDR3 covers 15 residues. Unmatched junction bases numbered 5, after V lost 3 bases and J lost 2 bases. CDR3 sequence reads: CASSGTGQPGNTIYF. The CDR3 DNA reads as TGTGCCAGCAGCGGAACGGGACAGCCTGGAAACACCATATATTTT.

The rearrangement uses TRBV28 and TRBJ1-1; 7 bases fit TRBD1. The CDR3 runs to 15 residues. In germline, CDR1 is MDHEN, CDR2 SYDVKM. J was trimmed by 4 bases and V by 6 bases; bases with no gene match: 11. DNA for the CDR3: TGTGCCAGCAGACCCAACAGGGGAAGCGGCACTGAAGCTTTCTTT. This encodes CASRPNRGSGTEAFF. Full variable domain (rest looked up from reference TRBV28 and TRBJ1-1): DVKVTQSSRYLVKRTGEKVFLECVQDMDHENMFWYRQDPGLGLRLIYFSYDVKMKEKGDIPEGYSVSREKKERFSLILESASTNQTSMYLCASRPNRGSGTEAFFGQGTRLTVV.

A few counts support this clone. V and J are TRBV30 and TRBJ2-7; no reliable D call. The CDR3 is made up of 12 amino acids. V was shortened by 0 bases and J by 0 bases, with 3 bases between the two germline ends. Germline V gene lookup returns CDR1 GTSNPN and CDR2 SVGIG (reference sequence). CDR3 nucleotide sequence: TGTGCCTGGAGTGTACACTCCTACGAGCAGTACTTC. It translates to CAWSVHSYEQYF.

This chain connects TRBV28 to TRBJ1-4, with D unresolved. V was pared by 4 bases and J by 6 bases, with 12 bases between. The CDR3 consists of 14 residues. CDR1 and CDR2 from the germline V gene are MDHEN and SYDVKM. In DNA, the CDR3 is TGTGCCAGCAGTTCGGGTGCCTCTTATGAAAAACTGTTTTTT. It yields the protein CASSSGASYEKLFF.

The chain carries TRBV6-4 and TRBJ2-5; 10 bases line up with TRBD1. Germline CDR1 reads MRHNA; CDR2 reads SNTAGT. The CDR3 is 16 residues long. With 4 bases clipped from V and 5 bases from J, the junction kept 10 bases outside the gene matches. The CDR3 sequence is CASSGDRDRGGETQYF. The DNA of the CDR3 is TGTGCCAGCAGTGGTGACCGGGACAGGGGCGGGGAGACCCAGTACTTC.

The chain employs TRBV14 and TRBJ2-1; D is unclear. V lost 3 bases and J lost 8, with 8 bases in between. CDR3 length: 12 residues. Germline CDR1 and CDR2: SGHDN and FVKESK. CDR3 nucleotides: TGTGCCAGCAGCCAGACTTCGGATGAGCAGTTCTTC. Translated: CASSQTSDEQFF.

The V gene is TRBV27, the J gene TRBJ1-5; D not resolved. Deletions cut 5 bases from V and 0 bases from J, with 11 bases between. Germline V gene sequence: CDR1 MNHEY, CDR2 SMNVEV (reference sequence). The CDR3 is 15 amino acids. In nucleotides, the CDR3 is TGTGCCAGCAGTCCCTCCCCCTATAGCAATCAGCCCCAGCATTTT. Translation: CASSPSPYSNQPQHF.

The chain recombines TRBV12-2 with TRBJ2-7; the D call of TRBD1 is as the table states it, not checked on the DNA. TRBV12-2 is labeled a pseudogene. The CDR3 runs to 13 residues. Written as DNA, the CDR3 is TGTGCAAGTCCGTCCGGGACAGGGGGCGAGCAGTACTTC. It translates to CASPSGTGGEQYF.

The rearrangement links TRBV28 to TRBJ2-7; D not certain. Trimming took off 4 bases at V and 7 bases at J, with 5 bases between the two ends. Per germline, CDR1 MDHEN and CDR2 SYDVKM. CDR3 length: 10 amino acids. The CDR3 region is CASSYREQYF. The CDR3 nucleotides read TGTGCCAGCAGTTATCGGGAGCAGTACTTC.

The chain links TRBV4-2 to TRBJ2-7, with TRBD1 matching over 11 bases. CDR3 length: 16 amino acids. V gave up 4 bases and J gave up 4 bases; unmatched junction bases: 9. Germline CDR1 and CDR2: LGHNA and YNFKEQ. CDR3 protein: CASSLAPGQGAYEQYF. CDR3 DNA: TGTGCCAGCAGCCTAGCTCCCGGACAGGGGGCTTACGAGCAGTACTTC.

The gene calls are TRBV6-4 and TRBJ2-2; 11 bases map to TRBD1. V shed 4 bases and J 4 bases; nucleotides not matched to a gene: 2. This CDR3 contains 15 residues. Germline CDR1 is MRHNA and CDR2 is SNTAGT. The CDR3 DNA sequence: TGTGCCAGCAGTGCGGGACAGGGGGGCACCGGGGAGCTGTTTTTT. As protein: CASSAGQGGTGELFF.